This T cell receptor (beta chain) was profiled in a study of vaccination and CD4 T cells after COVID-19. For the study at large: Convalescent cases comprised about 9 mild and one severe, all SARS-CoV-2 positive by nasal swab PCR.

TCRdb reprocessed the PCR reads via MiXCR and lists one record per CDR3 protein. Among about 19,000 distinct CDR3 sequences listed, 60% were seen once. The CDR3 totals 14 residues. Deletions cut 5 bases from V and 1 base from J, with 11 bases between. Germline values: CDR1 SNHLY, CDR2 FYNNEI. For this clonotype: What it binds is unknown.

Findings and caveats of the study: Spike mono-reactive status applied to 304 of 307 vaccine-specific clones in convalescent patients.

The V and J genes are TRBV2 and TRBJ1-2, with a possible D match to TRBD1 (6 bases). Sequences were derived from CD4+ T cells from blood, sampled after SARS-CoV-2 vaccination. This TCR derives from a human donor who had recovered from COVID-19. CDR3 bases: TGTGCCAGCAGTCGGCAGGGGAATAACTATGGCTACACCTTC. It codes for CASSRQGNNYGYTF.